The 18 T cell receptor beta chains reported below all come from one sample, sequenced in a study of T-cell memory formation after mild COVID-19. MiXCR was run by TCRdb on the 5' RACE reads, yielding one entry per CDR3 protein. The sample yields about 200,000 distinct CDR3 sequences, over 9.5% seen once. Specimen: PBMCs or a T cell subset sorted from them (not recorded which). All receptors derive from a man between 18 and 29 years old who had mild COVID-19 (a few samples of this study predate the infection). Cell type and time point are not known.

This chain links TRBV5-5 with TRBJ1-5; 7 positions agree with TRBD1. The CDR3 has 14 amino acids. The V segment lost 4 bases and the J segment 4 bases; nucleotides outside the gene matches: 5. CDR1 is SGHKS, CDR2 YYEKEE, per germline (reference sequence). The CDR3 protein is CASSRGTANQPQHF. The CDR3 nucleotides are TGTGCCAGCAGCCGTGGGACAGCTAATCAGCCCCAGCATTTT.

This chain connects TRBV5-6 to TRBJ2-3; tentatively, D is TRBD1 (6 bases). The CDR3 is made up of 15 amino acids. V was trimmed by 0 bases and J by 2 bases, leaving 10 bases between them. Germline values: CDR1 SGHDT, CDR2 YYEEEE. The CDR3 protein is CASSLVGGHTDTQYF. The CDR3 DNA follows: TGTGCCAGCAGCTTGGTTGGGGGCCACACAGATACGCAGTATTTT.

This clonotype was observed at least ten times. V and J are TRBV7-9 and TRBJ1-1, with TRBD1 identical over 9 bases. V lost 7 bases and J lost 0; bases outside the gene matches: 6. Germline values: CDR1 SEHNR, CDR2 FQNEAQ (reference sequence). The CDR3 is 15 residues long. The CDR3 bases are TGTGCCAGCATCTCGGACAGGGGACTGAACACTGAAGCTTTCTTT. Amino acid sequence: CASISDRGLNTEAFF.

This clonotype was seen a few times. The chain has TRBV7-2 and TRBJ2-7; 8 bases match TRBD1. The CDR3 totals 13 residues. Germline CDR1 and CDR2: SGHTA and FQGNSA. V was clipped by 5 bases and J by 5 bases; unmatched bases: 5. The CDR3 here is CASSPGQGNEQYV. The CDR3 DNA follows: TGTGCCAGCAGCCCCGGACAGGGAAACGAGCAGTACGTC.

This clonotype was picked up many times. The V gene is TRBV4-1, the J gene TRBJ2-7; 9 nucleotides agree with TRBD2. The V gene's germline CDR1 is MGHRA and CDR2 YSYEKL. This CDR3 spans 18 amino acids. V was clipped by 2 bases and J by 0 bases; unmatched bases: 11. The CDR3 sequence is CASSQKAASGVPSYEQYF. The CDR3 nucleotides read TGCGCCAGCAGCCAAAAGGCCGCTAGCGGGGTTCCCTCCTACGAGCAGTACTTC.

This clonotype was detected a few times. The chain has TRBV6-2 or TRBV6-3 and TRBJ2-7, with a tentative D call TRBD1 (7 bases). The germline V and J ends were trimmed by 6 bases and 7 bases, with 19 bases remaining between them. The germline V gene has CDR1 MNHEY and CDR2 SVGEGT. The CDR3 has 14 residues. As DNA, the CDR3 is TGTGCCAGCAGGGGAGTGGAGGGGGCGTGGGAGCAGTACGTC. Its protein is CASRGVEGAWEQYV.

This clonotype was counted ten times or more. The chain combines TRBV4-3 with TRBJ2-4; TRBD1 matches 9 bases. The trim removed 0 bases at V and 8 bases at J, leaving 5 bases unmatched. The CDR3 is 15 residues long. The V gene's germline CDR1 is LGHNA and CDR2 YSLEER. The CDR3 loop reads CASSQEGTGMDIQYF. For the CDR3, the DNA is TGCGCCAGCAGCCAAGAGGGGACAGGGATGGACATTCAGTACTTC.

The chain joins TRBV27 to TRBJ1-1; possible D gene TRBD1, 5 bases. V was clipped by 5 bases and J by 11 bases, with 12 bases between them. Germline V CDR1 and CDR2: MNHEY, SMNVEV (reference sequence). The CDR3 has 11 residues. For the CDR3, the DNA is TGTGCCAGCAGTCAGGGTAGCTGGGCTTTCTTT. This codes for CASSQGSWAFF.

The V and J genes are TRBV7-2 and TRBJ2-6; D not resolved. Trimming took off 0 bases at V and 0 bases at J, with 9 bases between the two ends. This CDR3 spans 17 amino acids. Germline V gene sequence: CDR1 SGHTA, CDR2 FQGNSA. The CDR3 sequence is CASSLAGQGSGANVLTF. The DNA for the CDR3 is TGTGCCAGCAGCTTAGCGGGCCAAGGCTCTGGGGCCAACGTCCTGACTTTC. The whole variable domain, filled in from reference TRBV7-2 and TRBJ2-6, reads GAGVSQSPSNKVTEKGKDVELRCDPISGHTALYWYRQSLGQGLEFLIYFQGNSAPDKSGLPSDRFSAERTGGSVSTLTIQRTQQEDSAVYLCASSLAGQGSGANVLTFGAGSRLTVL.

The chain has TRBV5-4 and TRBJ2-7, with a possible D match to TRBD2 (5 bases). CDR1 is SGHNT and CDR2 is YYREEE in the germline V gene (reference sequence). Trimming shortened V by 3 bases and J by 0 bases, and 7 bases separated the two germline ends. There are 13 residues in the CDR3. The CDR3 sequence is CASSSGDSYEQYF. The CDR3 coding sequence is TGTGCCAGCAGCTCCGGGGACTCCTACGAGCAGTACTTC.

This clonotype was detected only a few times. V and J are TRBV7-2 and TRBJ2-1, with D perhaps TRBD1 (6 bases). Trimming shortened V by 4 bases and J by 12 bases, and 10 bases separated the two germline ends. This CDR3 is 11 amino acids long. Germline CDR1 reads SGHTA; CDR2 reads FQGNSA. CDR3 protein: CASSSQGRQFF. The CDR3 coding sequence is TGTGCCAGCAGCTCCCAGGGGCGGCAGTTCTTC.

This clonotype was picked up a small number of times. The DNA for the CDR3 is TGCGCCAGCAGCAAATGGTCCATTGGCAGGGATCGAGTGGGCACTGAAGCTTTCTTT. Translated, it gives CASSKWSIGRDRVGTEAFF. The chain combines TRBV4-1 with TRBJ1-1, with D maybe TRBD1 (5 bases). V was shortened by 5 bases and J by 4 bases, with 29 bases between the two germline ends. Germline V gives CDR1 MGHRA, CDR2 YSYEKL. The CDR3 loop spans 19 amino acids.

This clonotype was counted between two and nine times. The V gene is TRBV6-5, the J gene TRBJ2-4; perhaps TRBD1 as D (5 bases). The CDR3 is made up of 15 amino acids. V was cut by 6 bases and J by 4 bases, with 16 bases left in between. Germline assignment: CDR1 MNHEY and CDR2 SVGAGI. DNA for the CDR3: TGTGCCAGCAGCCGGACACCCTTTTTAAAAAACATTCAGTACTTC. It yields the protein CASSRTPFLKNIQYF.

This clonotype was observed many times. The J gene is TRBJ2-1, the V gene TRBV4-2, with no clear D. The CDR3 sequence is 16 residues long. Germline CDR1 reads LGHNA; CDR2 reads YNFKEQ. V lost 1 base and J lost 7, with 17 bases in between. The CDR3 spells CASSQVRSEIRNEQFF. CDR3 coding DNA: TGTGCCAGCAGCCAAGTTAGGAGCGAAATACGGAATGAGCAGTTCTTC.

This clonotype showed up many times. The chain couples TRBV7-2 to TRBJ2-1, with 11 bases that match TRBD2. Per germline, CDR1 SGHTA and CDR2 FQGNSA. This CDR3 region has 15 residues. V dropped 4 bases and J dropped 8; count of bases not matched to a gene: 7. CDR3 nucleotide sequence: TGTGCCAGCAGCTCTTTAGCGGGGGGGCCGGATGAGCAGTTCTTC. This gives the protein CASSSLAGGPDEQFF.

The chain uses TRBV28 and TRBJ2-7; 11 positions agree with TRBD1. V was pared by 4 bases and J by 5 bases, with 7 bases of the junction left unmatched. Germline loops: CDR1 MDHEN, CDR2 SYDVKM. The CDR3 spans 15 residues. CDR3 bases: TGTGCCAGCAGTTCCTCCGGGACAGGGGGGCACGAGCAGTACTTC. Its protein product is CASSSSGTGGHEQYF.

This chain uses TRBV7-2 with TRBJ2-5; 10 bases map to TRBD1. V was clipped by 5 bases and J by 5 bases; unmatched bases: 11. The CDR3 has 16 residues. Germline loops: CDR1 SGHTA, CDR2 FQGNSA. CDR3 DNA: TGTGCCAGCAGCCCCCGTACGGGACAGGGGTGGGAGACCCAGTACTTC. It yields the protein CASSPRTGQGWETQYF.

This clonotype came up a few times. The chain carries TRBV6-2 or TRBV6-3 and TRBJ2-6; D remains unclear. The CDR3 length is 15 residues. Germline V gene data show CDR1 as MNHEY and CDR2 as SVGEGT. Trimming took off 4 bases at V and 4 bases at J, with 11 bases between the two ends. The CDR3 reads CASSSTPGGANVLTF. The CDR3 DNA sequence: TGTGCCAGCAGTTCTACACCCGGGGGGGCCAACGTCCTGACTTTC.